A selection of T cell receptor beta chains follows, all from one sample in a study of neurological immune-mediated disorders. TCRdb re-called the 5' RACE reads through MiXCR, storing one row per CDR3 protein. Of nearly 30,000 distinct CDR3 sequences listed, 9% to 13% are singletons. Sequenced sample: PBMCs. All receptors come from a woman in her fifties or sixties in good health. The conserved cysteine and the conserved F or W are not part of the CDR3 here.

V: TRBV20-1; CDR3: SARGGTRKGNTEAF
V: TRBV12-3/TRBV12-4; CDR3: ASSFTGGSQYEQY
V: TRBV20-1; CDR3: SARRGPLAKNIQY
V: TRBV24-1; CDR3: ATSASGTNYGYT
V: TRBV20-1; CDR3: SASGRGGVSTDTQY
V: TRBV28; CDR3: ASSLTGSNTEAF
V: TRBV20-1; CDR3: SASGSSGGIEMWEQY
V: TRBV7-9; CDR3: ASSPFGLNEKLF
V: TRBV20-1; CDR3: SARDAGTENQPQH
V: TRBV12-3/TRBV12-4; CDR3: ASSLGFETQY
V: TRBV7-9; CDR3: ASSGRTGKDEAF
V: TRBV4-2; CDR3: ASSQGDRDKETQY
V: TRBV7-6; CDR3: ASSWPGHHTRELF
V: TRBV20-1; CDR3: SATTRGVGSTDTQY
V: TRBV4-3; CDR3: ASSHRQAVYGYT
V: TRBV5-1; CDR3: ASSKGAVGETQY
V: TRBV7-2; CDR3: ASSLLRGGQETQY
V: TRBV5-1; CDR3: ASRLNTEAF
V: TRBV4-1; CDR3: ASSQAPGTGSVTGELF
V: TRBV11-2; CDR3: ASRRLATNTGELF
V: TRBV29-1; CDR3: SAQPGQGMENYGYT
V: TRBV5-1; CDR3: ASRWDRLGQETQY
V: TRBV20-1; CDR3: SAPYQGQETQY
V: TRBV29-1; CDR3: SVGLAGGPLG
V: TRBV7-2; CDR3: ASSPSSYDQY
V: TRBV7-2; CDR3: ASSQDRVPSNEQF
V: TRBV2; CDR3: ASRRGTVANTGELF
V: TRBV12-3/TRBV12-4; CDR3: ASSLGERGWSGYT
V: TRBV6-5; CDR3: ASRSDRGYGYT
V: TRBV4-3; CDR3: ASSQQTGAGNTIY
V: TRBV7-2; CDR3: ASSLMRGGDYEQY
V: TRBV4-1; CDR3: ASSQEGDYSYNEQF
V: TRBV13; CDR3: ASSLKGSRGSPLH
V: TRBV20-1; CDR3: SARDEVTGADNEQF
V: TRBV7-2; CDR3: ASTHRRKGLGSPLH
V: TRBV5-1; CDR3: ASSWGAGGPSDTQY
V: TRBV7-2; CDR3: ASSAAYEQY
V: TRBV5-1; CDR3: ASSTGQGTYEQY
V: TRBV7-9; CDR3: ASSLVPGSSYNEQF
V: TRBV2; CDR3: ASSRGREETQY
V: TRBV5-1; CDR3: ASSLGYPYGGASEQY
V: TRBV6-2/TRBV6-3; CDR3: ASSSDSLYGYT
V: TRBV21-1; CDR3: ASSKVERVYRLSYGYT
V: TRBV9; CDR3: ASSEPYRGYT
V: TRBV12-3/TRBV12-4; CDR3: ASSSGTFNEQF
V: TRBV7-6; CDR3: ASSRTGGPQPQH
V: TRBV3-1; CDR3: APSHYRDSYYEQY
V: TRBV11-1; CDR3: ASSFGFTNSAPTQY
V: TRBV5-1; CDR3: ASSLGVAGGPDTQY
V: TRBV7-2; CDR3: ASSLWGTGYGYT
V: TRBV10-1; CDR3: ASELIAGGFNEQF
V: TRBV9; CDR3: ASSVEQGRGALH